The rows below give T cell receptor beta chains drawn from one sample of a study of cytomegalovirus exposure and HLA in healthy donors. Assay: immunoSEQ multiplex PCR; the TCRdb copy retains only in-frame clones and omits some. This table holds roughly 180,000 clones, more than 65% found once. Material for sequencing was PBMCs. These TCRs come from a woman in her thirties in good health and CMV-seropositive. The CDR3 runs from the conserved cysteine through the conserved F or W. The order of the fields is J gene, V gene, D gene, CDR3 protein, CDR3 DNA. A D gene is named only where the DNA matches it firmly.

J: TRBJ1-1; V: TRBV5-4; D: NA; CDR3: CASSRGNTEAFF; DNA: TGTGCCAGCAGCAGGGGGAACACTGAAGCTTTCTTT
J: TRBJ2-5; V: TRBV7-2; D: TRBD1; CDR3: CASSGTGGGKTQYF; DNA: TGTGCCAGCAGCGGGACAGGGGGCGGGAAGACCCAGTACTTC
J: TRBJ2-2; V: TRBV6-4; D: TRBD2; CDR3: CASSSGDTGELFF; DNA: TGTGCCAGCAGTAGCGGGGACACCGGGGAGCTGTTTTTT
J: TRBJ2-3; V: TRBV9; D: NA; CDR3: CASSVAQVTDTQYF; DNA: TGTGCCAGCAGCGTAGCACAGGTCACAGATACGCAGTATTTT
J: TRBJ1-6; V: TRBV5-1; D: TRBD1; CDR3: CASSLEQGISSPLHF; DNA: TGCGCCAGCAGCTTGGAACAGGGGATCAGTTCACCCCTCCACTTT
J: TRBJ2-5; V: TRBV7-9; D: TRBD1; CDR3: CASSPGTGVATQYF; DNA: TGTGCCAGCAGCCCCGGCACAGGGGTTGCGACCCAGTACTTC
J: TRBJ2-6; V: TRBV5-1; D: NA; CDR3: CASSLAAAAGASSTVLTF; DNA: TGCGCCAGCAGCTTGGCCGCCGCCGCAGGTGCCTCCTCCACCGTCCTGACTTTC
J: TRBJ2-7; V: TRBV10-1; D: TRBD1; CDR3: CASSPDRGPYEQYF; DNA: TGCGCCAGCAGCCCAGACAGGGGGCCTTACGAGCAGTACTTC
J: TRBJ2-2; V: TRBV4-1; D: NA; CDR3: CASHWGVSNTGELFF; DNA: TGCGCCAGCCACTGGGGAGTCTCGAACACCGGGGAGCTGTTTTTT
J: TRBJ2-7; V: TRBV10-2; D: NA; CDR3: CASTPDRGTYF; DNA: TGCGCCAGCACCCCAGATAGGGGGACGTACTTC
J: TRBJ1-1; V: TRBV6-1; D: TRBD1; CDR3: CASSLGQVNTEAFF; DNA: TGTGCCAGCAGTCTAGGACAGGTGAACACTGAAGCTTTCTTT